This T cell receptor (beta chain) was obtained from a study of PD-1 blockade in classical Hodgkin lymphoma. Overall study context: On a schedule of every 2 weeks, patients received nivolumab 3 mg/kg intravenously. The study, taken as a whole, reports: Exclusion removed patients who began nivolumab under 1 year after ASCT. Before treatment, complete responders showed about the same diversity as newly diagnosed patients. CD4+ TCR diversity climbed significantly by C4D1, unlike CD8+ TCR diversity.

Each patient experienced a relapse that followed autologous stem cell transplantation, and brentuximab vedotin exposure varied. Magnetic negative selection of thawed PBMCs was the method by which CD4+ T cells were purified. Concerning this clone itself: What it recognizes is unknown.

The method was immunoSEQ multiplex PCR; TCRdb's version includes in-frame clones alone and lacks a portion of them. The sample consists of around 23,000 clones, 84% of them appearing once. Specimen: CD4+ T cells from blood, collected at baseline. This receptor was identified in a human donor with classical Hodgkin lymphoma.

CDR3 bases: TGCGCCAGCAGCCCGGGACAGGGGATGGAGACCCAGTACTTC. It yields the protein CASSPGQGMETQYF. The rearrangement joins TRBV5-1 to TRBJ2-5; 10 bases agree with TRBD1. Germline CDR1 SGHRS, CDR2 YFSETQ. After removal of 4 bases from V and 5 bases from J, the junction contained 5 bases not matched to a gene. The CDR3 runs 14 residues.